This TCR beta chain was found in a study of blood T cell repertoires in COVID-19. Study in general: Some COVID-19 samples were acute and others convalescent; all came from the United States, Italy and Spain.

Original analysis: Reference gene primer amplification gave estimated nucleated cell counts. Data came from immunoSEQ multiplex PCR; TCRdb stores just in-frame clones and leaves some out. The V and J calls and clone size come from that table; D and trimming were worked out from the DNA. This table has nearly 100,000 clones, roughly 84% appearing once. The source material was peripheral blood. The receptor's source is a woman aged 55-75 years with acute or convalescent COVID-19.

Written as DNA, the CDR3 is TGTGCCAGCAGCGTGACAGGGTTGGGCGGGGAGCTGTTTTTT. Translation: CASSVTGLGGELFF. The V and J genes are TRBV11-2 and TRBJ2-2; 7 nucleotides line up with TRBD1. The CDR3 extends over 14 amino acids. The germline V gene has CDR1 SGHAT and CDR2 FQNNGV. V lost 5 bases and J lost 7; bases outside the gene matches: 7.